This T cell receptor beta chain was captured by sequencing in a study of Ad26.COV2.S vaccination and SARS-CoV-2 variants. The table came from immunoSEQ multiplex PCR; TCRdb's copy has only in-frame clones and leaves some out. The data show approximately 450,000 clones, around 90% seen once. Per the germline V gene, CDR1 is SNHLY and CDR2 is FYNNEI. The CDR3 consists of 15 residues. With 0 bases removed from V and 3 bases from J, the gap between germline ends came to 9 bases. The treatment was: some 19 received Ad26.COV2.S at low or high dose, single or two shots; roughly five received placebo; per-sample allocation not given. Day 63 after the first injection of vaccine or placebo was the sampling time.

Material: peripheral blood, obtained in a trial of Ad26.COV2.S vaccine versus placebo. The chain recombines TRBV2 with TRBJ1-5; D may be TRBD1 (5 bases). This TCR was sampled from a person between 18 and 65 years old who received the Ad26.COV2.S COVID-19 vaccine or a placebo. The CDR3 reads CASSEAPGPNQPQHF. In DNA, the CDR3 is TGTGCCAGCAGTGAAGCACCGGGACCCAATCAGCCCCAGCATTTT. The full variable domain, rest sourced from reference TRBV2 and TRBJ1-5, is EPEVTQTPSHQVTQMGQEVILRCVPISNHLYFYWYRQILGQKVEFLVSFYNNEISEKSEIFDDQFSVERPDGSNFTLKIRSTKLEDSAMYFCASSEAPGPNQPQHFGDGTRLSIL.